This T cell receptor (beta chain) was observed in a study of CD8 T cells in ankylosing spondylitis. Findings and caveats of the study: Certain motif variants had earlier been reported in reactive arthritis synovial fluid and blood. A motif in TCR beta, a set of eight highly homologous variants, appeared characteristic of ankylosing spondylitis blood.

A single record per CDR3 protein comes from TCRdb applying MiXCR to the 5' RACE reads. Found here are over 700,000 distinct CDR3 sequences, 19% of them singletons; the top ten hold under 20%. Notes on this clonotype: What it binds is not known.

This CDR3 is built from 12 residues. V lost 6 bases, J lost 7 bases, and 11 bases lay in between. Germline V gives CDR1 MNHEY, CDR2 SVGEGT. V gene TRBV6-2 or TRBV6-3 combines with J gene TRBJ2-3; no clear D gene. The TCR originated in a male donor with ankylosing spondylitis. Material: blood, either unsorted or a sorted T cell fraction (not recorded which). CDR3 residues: CASSRDSHTQYF. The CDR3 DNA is TGTGCCAGCAGCCGAGACTCCCATACGCAGTATTTT.